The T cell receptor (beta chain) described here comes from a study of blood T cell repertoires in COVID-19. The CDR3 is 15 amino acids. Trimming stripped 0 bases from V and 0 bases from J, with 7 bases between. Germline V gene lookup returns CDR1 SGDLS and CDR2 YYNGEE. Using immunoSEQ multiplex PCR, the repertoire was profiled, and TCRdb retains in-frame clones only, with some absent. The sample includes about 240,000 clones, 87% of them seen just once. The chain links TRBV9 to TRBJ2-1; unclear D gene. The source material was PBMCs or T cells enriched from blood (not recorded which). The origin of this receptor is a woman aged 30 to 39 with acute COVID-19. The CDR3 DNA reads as TGTGCCAGCAGCGTAGCCGCGAGCTCCTACAATGAGCAGTTCTTC. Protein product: CASSVAASSYNEQFF.